The 24 T cell receptor beta chains reported below all come from one sample, sequenced in a study of T cell responses to AZD1222 COVID-19 vaccine. Method: immunoSEQ multiplex PCR; TCRdb's copy keeps in-frame clones and lacks some. In the table there are some 120,000 clones, roughly 88% of which are singletons. The sequenced sample was peripheral blood, obtained on day 0 of AZD1222 vaccination. Receptors were obtained from an adult in good health.

This clone was observed a single time. The chain couples TRBV7-3 to TRBJ1-1; possible D gene TRBD1, 5 bases. The CDR3 runs 15 residues. From germline, CDR1 is SGHTA and CDR2 FQGTGA. V was trimmed by 5 bases and J by 1 base, leaving 14 bases between them. CDR3 bases: TGTGCCAGCAGCCTACAATTGGGGCAGAACACTGAAGCTTTCTTT. It translates to CASSLQLGQNTEAFF.

The V gene is TRBV6-5, the J gene TRBJ2-5; a weak D match, TRBD2 (6 bases). The CDR3 has 15 residues. V was clipped by 0 bases and J by 4 bases, with 12 bases between them. The germline gives CDR1 MNHEY, CDR2 SVGAGI. The CDR3 region has the DNA TGTGCCAGCAGTTACTCGATTCAGGGAGGAGAGACCCAGTACTTC. Protein product: CASSYSIQGGETQYF.

V is TRBV5-5 and J is TRBJ2-3, with 7 positions matching TRBD2. Germline CDR1 is SGHKS and CDR2 is YYEKEE (reference sequence). This CDR3 has 18 residues. V lost 0 bases to trimming and J lost 0 bases; unmatched junction nucleotides: 10. CDR3 sequence: CASSLEAGILLSTDTQYF. CDR3 sequence (DNA): TGTGCCAGCAGCTTGGAAGCGGGGATCCTCTTGAGCACAGATACGCAGTATTTT.

This chain links TRBV7-2 with TRBJ2-3; 11 nucleotides match TRBD2. The trim removed 1 base at V and 5 bases at J, leaving 8 bases unmatched. The CDR3 loop spans 17 amino acids. Germline V gene data show CDR1 as SGHTA and CDR2 as FQGNSA. CDR3 nucleotide sequence: TGTGCCAGCAGCTTAGTTAGTAGCGGGAGGGCCGTAGATACGCAGTATTTT. Protein product: CASSLVSSGRAVDTQYF.

The rearrangement uses TRBV9 and TRBJ2-1, with D possibly being TRBD2 (6 bases). CDR3 length: 16 amino acids. Trimming took 0 bases from V and 1 from J, leaving 11 bases between them. Germline lookup yields CDR1 SGDLS and CDR2 YYNGEE. CDR3 protein: CASSVGSLASYNEQFF. The CDR3 bases are TGTGCCAGCAGCGTAGGTTCGCTAGCGTCCTACAATGAGCAGTTCTTC.

This chain connects TRBV6-1 to TRBJ1-6; TRBD1 matches 10 bases. The V gene's germline CDR1 is MNHNS and CDR2 SASEGT. The CDR3 sequence is 14 residues long. The J segment lost 18 bases and the V segment lost 1 base, leaving 9 bases of the junction unmatched. The CDR3 coding sequence is TGTGCCAGCAGTGAAGGAGGGACAGGGGTTATGGGCCACTTT. Its translation is CASSEGGTGVMGHF.

The chain joins TRBV7-9 to TRBJ2-7; D is tentatively TRBD1 or TRBD2 (5 bases each). The CDR3 runs to 15 residues. The germline CDR1 and CDR2 sequences are SEHNR and FQNEAQ (reference sequence). Deletions cut 7 bases from V and 2 bases from J, with 18 bases between. CDR3 sequence: CASTLHPGPTYEQYF. CDR3 DNA: TGTGCCAGCACCTTGCATCCGGGACCCACCTACGAGCAGTACTTC.

The rearrangement joins TRBV9 to TRBJ1-4; D may be TRBD1 (5 bases). CDR1 is SGDLS, CDR2 YYNGEE, per germline. This CDR3 is 13 amino acids long. Trimming cost V 4 bases and J 10 bases, with 14 bases left between them. The CDR3 loop reads CASSPGGVGKLFF. The CDR3 DNA reads TGTGCCAGCAGCCCCGGAGGGGTAGGAAAACTGTTTTTT.

A single count supports this clone. The chain recombines TRBV7-2 with TRBJ2-3; the D call may be TRBD1 or TRBD2 (6 bases each). V lost 4 bases and J 2 bases, leaving 16 bases between the germline ends. The CDR3 extends over 16 amino acids. From germline, CDR1 is SGHTA and CDR2 FQGNSA. The CDR3 DNA reads TGTGCCAGCAGCTACGGGGGAACAGGGCCCACAGATACGCAGTATTTT. It yields the protein CASSYGGTGPTDTQYF.

The genes are TRBV15 and TRBJ1-5; weak D call: TRBD1 (6 bases). Trimming stripped 3 bases from V and 4 bases from J, with 10 bases between. CDR1 is LNHNV and CDR2 is YYDKDF in the germline V gene (reference sequence). This CDR3 comprises 14 residues. The CDR3 DNA follows: TGTGCCACCAGCAGGGACAGCCTGAATCAGCCCCAGCATTTT. Protein: CATSRDSLNQPQHF.

The chain couples TRBV6-5 to TRBJ1-5; a weak D match, TRBD1 (6 bases). Germline loops: CDR1 MNHEY, CDR2 SVGAGI. Trimming took 5 bases from V and 6 from J, leaving 17 bases between them. The CDR3 contains 15 residues. This chain's CDR3 is CASSKTGKGAQPQHF. For the CDR3, the DNA is TGTGCCAGCAGTAAAACAGGGAAAGGGGCTCAGCCCCAGCATTTT.

This chain connects TRBV6-5 to TRBJ1-1, with unresolved D. The CDR3 contains 15 residues. Germline V lookup: CDR1 MNHEY, CDR2 SVGAGI. V shed 7 bases and J shed 4 bases, with 19 bases lying between them. The CDR3 bases are TGTGCCAGCACTAGGACCGACACAATGAGCACTGAAGCTTTCTTT. Amino acids: CASTRTDTMSTEAFF.

CDR3 DNA sequence: TGTGCCAGCAGTCGGAGACAGGGGTTGTCACCCCTCCACTTT. Protein sequence: CASSRRQGLSPLHF. The chain has TRBV6-5 and TRBJ1-6; 8 bases agree with TRBD1. From germline, CDR1 is MNHEY and CDR2 SVGAGI. CDR3 length equals 14 residues. V was pared by 5 bases and J by 10 bases, with 7 bases of the junction left unmatched.

This chain joins TRBV6-2 or TRBV6-3 and TRBJ1-2; the D gene is possibly TRBD1 (5 bases). Trimming removed 2 bases at V and 4 bases at J, with 11 bases between. This CDR3 spans 14 amino acids. Looked up from germline, CDR1 is MNHEY and CDR2 is SVGEGT. The CDR3 is CASSYTGQVYGYTF. CDR3 nucleotide sequence: TGTGCCAGCAGTTACACCGGACAAGTCTATGGCTACACCTTC.

This chain connects TRBV28 to TRBJ1-5; D unresolved. Germline V CDR1 and CDR2: MDHEN, SYDVKM. CDR3 length: 14 residues. The V end lost 6 bases, the J end lost 0 bases, and 9 bases lay between the germline ends. As DNA, the CDR3 is TGTGCCAGCAGGCCCCCAGTTAGCAATCAGCCCCAGCATTTT. It yields the protein CASRPPVSNQPQHF.

The chain links TRBV5-6 to TRBJ1-4; 7 positions agree with TRBD1. In germline, CDR1 is SGHDT, CDR2 YYEEEE. J was trimmed by 7 bases and V by 4 bases; bases with no gene match: 13. CDR3 length: 16 amino acids. The CDR3 spells CASSLLGDRATEKLFF. CDR3 DNA sequence: TGTGCCAGCAGCCTATTAGGAGACAGGGCGACTGAAAAACTGTTTTTT. The complete variable domain, with remaining parts taken from reference TRBV5-6 and TRBJ1-4, reads DAGVTQSPTHLIKTRGQQVTLRCSPKSGHDTVSWYQQALGQGPQFIFQYYEEEERQRGNFPDRFSGHQFPNYSSELNVNALLLGDSALYLCASSLLGDRATEKLFFGSGTQLSVL.

The rearrangement uses TRBV4-3 and TRBJ1-1, with D perhaps matching TRBD1 (5 bases). This CDR3 is 15 amino acids long. Germline assignment: CDR1 LGHNA and CDR2 YSLEER. V was trimmed by 0 bases and J by 5 bases, leaving 13 bases between them. This CDR3 reads CASSQDLTDGTEAFF. The CDR3 DNA sequence: TGCGCCAGCAGCCAAGATTTGACAGATGGGACTGAAGCTTTCTTT.

The rearrangement joins TRBV6-1 to TRBJ2-2; TRBD1 is a possible D gene (6 bases). The germline V gene has CDR1 MNHNS and CDR2 SASEGT. The V end lost 3 bases, the J end lost 4 bases, and 15 bases lay between the germline ends. The CDR3 length is 16 residues. The CDR3 DNA reads TGTGCCAGCAGTGACAGGGGTCGAGGTGGCACCGGGGAGCTGTTTTTT. Translating it yields CASSDRGRGGTGELFF.

V usage is TRBV5-1 and J usage is TRBJ2-7; the D gene is possibly TRBD2 (6 bases). The germline V gene encodes CDR1 SGHRS and CDR2 YFSETQ. The CDR3 runs 17 residues. V was cut by 4 bases and J by 0 bases, with 20 bases left in between. In nucleotides, the CDR3 is TGCGCCAGCAGCCCCCCCGTAGGAGGGCTGAGCTCCTACGAGCAGTACTTC. Its translation is CASSPPVGGLSSYEQYF.

V usage is TRBV4-2 and J usage is TRBJ1-1, with D uncertain. This CDR3 is built from 17 residues. CDR1 and CDR2 (germline): LGHNA, YNFKEQ. V was trimmed by 1 base and J by 0 bases, leaving 15 bases between them. CDR3 amino acids: CASSQAGVSGMNTEAFF. CDR3 DNA: TGTGCCAGCAGCCAAGCGGGTGTCTCTGGGATGAACACTGAAGCTTTCTTT.

V gene TRBV24-1 combines with J gene TRBJ2-2; 12 bases match TRBD1. Germline CDR1 reads KGHDR; CDR2 reads SFDVKD. The CDR3 is 16 amino acids. J gave up 5 bases and V 5 bases, and 5 bases lay outside the gene matches. CDR3 nucleotide sequence: TGTGCCACCAGTGGAAAGGGACAGGGGGCTACCGGGGAGCTGTTTTTT. Its protein is CATSGKGQGATGELFF.

The V gene is TRBV7-5, the J gene TRBJ2-7; TRBD2, the D gene given by the table, was not confirmed from the DNA. TRBV7-5 is labeled a pseudogene. The CDR3 is made up of 16 amino acids. CDR3 loop: CVRSPRWSRSSYEQYF. The CDR3 DNA sequence: TGTGTCAGAAGCCCCCGCTGGAGCCGAAGCTCCTACGAGCAGTACTTC.

The chain recombines TRBV7-8 with TRBJ1-2, with a weak D call TRBD1 (5 bases). Per the germline V gene, CDR1 is SGHVS and CDR2 is FQNEAQ. The CDR3 has 13 amino acids. The V and J ends lost 1 base and 6 bases respectively, with 9 bases between them. As DNA, the CDR3 is TGTGCCAGCAGCTTAGGGGGGGTCGATGGCTACACCTTC. Protein: CASSLGGVDGYTF. The entire variable domain, with the rest obtained from reference TRBV7-8 and TRBJ1-2, is as follows: GAGVSQSPRYKVAKRGQDVALRCDPISGHVSLFWYQQALGQGPEFLTYFQNEAQLDKSGLPSDRFFAERPEGSVSTLKIQRTQQEDSAVYLCASSLGGVDGYTFGSGTRLTVV.

The chain employs TRBV18 and TRBJ2-2, with TRBD2 matching over 11 bases. Germline values: CDR1 KGHSH, CDR2 LQKENI. Trimming took 4 bases from V and 8 from J; bases not matched to a gene: 6. The CDR3 extends over 15 amino acids. The CDR3 region is CASSLTSGSSGELFF. The CDR3 bases are TGTGCCAGCTCACTAACTAGCGGGAGTTCTGGGGAGCTGTTTTTT.